A single sample is the source of the 17 T cell receptor beta chains below, sequenced in a study of T cells in Graves' hyperthyroidism and ophthalmopathy. Amplified TCR beta CDR3 regions came from RNA transcripts. The HTBI set primed first-round TCR CDR3 RT-PCR. TCRdb called the multiplex PCR reads again in MiXCR, with one record for every CDR3 protein. This sample has fewer than 500,000 distinct CDR3 sequences, with about 14% found just once. Sequencing was performed on blood. The receptors were sampled from a man aged 18 to 35 with Graves' ophthalmopathy.

The chain joins TRBV5-5 to TRBJ2-1, with a possible D match to TRBD2 (6 bases). CDR1 and CDR2 (germline): SGHKS, YYEKEE (reference sequence). This CDR3 is built from 12 residues. V lost 6 bases and J 2 bases, leaving 6 bases between the germline ends. The CDR3 coding sequence is TGTGCCAGCACGGGGGCCTACAATGAGCAGTTCTTC. Protein sequence: CASTGAYNEQFF.

This clonotype was detected ten times or more. The rearrangement uses TRBV12-3 or TRBV12-4 and TRBJ1-2, with TRBD1 matching over 11 bases. This CDR3 is built from 17 residues. J lost 0 bases, V lost 3 bases, and 6 bases had no gene match. In DNA form, the CDR3 reads TGTGCCAGCAGTTTTGGGACAGGGGGTGATACTAACTATGGCTACACCTTC. Translation: CASSFGTGGDTNYGYTF.

This clonotype was detected only a few times. The chain couples TRBV7-8 to TRBJ2-2, with D tentatively TRBD2 (5 bases). The germline gives CDR1 SGHVS, CDR2 FQNEAQ. The CDR3 is 16 amino acids. The V and J ends lost 5 bases and 1 base respectively, with 14 bases between them. CDR3 residues: CASSHGGELNTGELFF. The CDR3 region has the DNA TGTGCCAGCAGCCACGGTGGGGAGTTGAACACCGGGGAGCTGTTTTTT.

This clonotype has ten or more counts. This chain links TRBV19 with TRBJ2-1, with 11 bases identical to TRBD2. The ends lost 3 bases at V and 3 bases at J; junction bases unmatched: 4. Germline CDR1 and CDR2: LNHDA and SQIVND (reference sequence). The CDR3 contains 16 residues. The CDR3 region has the DNA TGTGCCAGTAGTATTCAACTAGCGGGAGACTACAATGAGCAGTTCTTC. Translating it yields CASSIQLAGDYNEQFF. The entire variable domain, with the rest obtained from reference TRBV19 and TRBJ2-1, is as follows: DGGITQSPKYLFRKEGQNVTLSCEQNLNHDAMYWYRQDPGQGLRLIYYSQIVNDFQKGDIAEGYSVSREKKESFPLTVTSAQKNPTAFYLCASSIQLAGDYNEQFFGPGTRLTVL.

In its sample, this clonotype was seen many times. V usage is TRBV7-2 and J usage is TRBJ2-7; TRBD1 aligns across 9 bases. Germline CDR1 is SGHTA and CDR2 is FQGNSA. The length of the CDR3 is 15 residues. The V gene end was trimmed by 5 bases and the J gene end by 5 bases; junction bases not matched to a gene: 10. CDR3 coding DNA: TGTGCCAGCAGCCGCCCGGGACAGGGTGACGACGAGCAGTACTTC. Protein: CASSRPGQGDDEQYF.

This clonotype was found many times. The chain uses TRBV27 and TRBJ1-1; TRBD1 matches 8 bases. Germline V lookup: CDR1 MNHEY, CDR2 SMNVEV (reference sequence). V trimming: 6 bases; J trimming: 9 bases; junction bases outside the gene matches: 18. This CDR3 has 16 residues. CDR3 DNA sequence: TGTGCCAGCAGGTCCGGGACCGGGACAGGCTCTACAAAAGCTTTCTTT. Translating it yields CASRSGTGTGSTKAFF.

Turning to this clonotype: This may be a read error, as it is one base from a much larger clone. The chain recombines TRBV12-5 with TRBJ2-4, with a weak D call TRBD2 (6 bases). V dropped 6 bases and J dropped 0 bases, with 9 bases sitting between them. Germline CDR1 LGHNT, CDR2 FRNRAP. This CDR3 contains 14 residues. The CDR3 region has the DNA TGTGCTAGTGGGAGGAGGGTAGCCAAAAACATTCAGTACTTC. Residues: CASGRRVAKNIQYF.

This chain links TRBV4-3 with TRBJ1-6; 10 nucleotides align to TRBD1. This CDR3 has 16 residues. With V trimmed by 0 bases and J by 10 bases, 6 bases remained unmatched. Germline lookup yields CDR1 LGHNA and CDR2 YSLEER. CDR3 DNA sequence: TGCGCCAGCAGCCAAGACCCGACAGGGGGCAGATCACCCCTCCACTTT. Protein: CASSQDPTGGRSPLHF.

The rearrangement joins TRBV11-2 to TRBJ1-2; 8 bases map to TRBD1. Unmatched junction bases numbered 9, after V lost 2 bases and J lost 1 base. This CDR3 is built from 17 residues. CDR1 is SGHAT and CDR2 is FQNNGV in the germline V gene. CDR3 amino acids: CASSLLGTGSGNYGYTF. The CDR3 DNA reads TGTGCCAGCAGCTTACTCGGGACAGGCAGTGGTAACTATGGCTACACCTTC.

The chain recombines TRBV19 with TRBJ2-7; 8 bases fit TRBD2. The CDR3 sequence is 15 residues long. V gave up 5 bases and J gave up 2 bases; unmatched junction bases: 8. Germline assignment: CDR1 LNHDA and CDR2 SQIVND (reference sequence). CDR3 protein: CASSPGAGAPYEQYF. In DNA, the CDR3 is TGTGCCAGTAGTCCGGGAGCGGGAGCCCCCTACGAGCAGTACTTC.

This clonotype showed up many times. The genes are TRBV7-2 and TRBJ2-1; TRBD2 matches 10 bases. The CDR3 contains 20 residues. Germline-derived CDR1 and CDR2 are SGHTA and FQGNSA. V shed 1 base, J shed 4 bases, and the junction held 16 bases outside the gene matches. CDR3: CASSLGWSVAGGGWYNEQFF. DNA for the CDR3: TGTGCCAGCAGCTTAGGATGGTCGGTAGCGGGAGGAGGGTGGTACAATGAGCAGTTCTTC.

V gene TRBV6-1 combines with J gene TRBJ2-1, with D uncertain. The CDR3 length is 14 residues. The germline V gene has CDR1 MNHNS and CDR2 SASEGT. V lost 2 bases to trimming and J lost 3 bases, with 8 bases between them. The CDR3 spells CASSEIAHYNEQFF. CDR3 DNA sequence: TGTGCCAGCAGTGAAATCGCCCACTACAATGAGCAGTTCTTC.

This clonotype was seen ten or more times. The V and J genes are TRBV5-1 and TRBJ2-3, with 10 nucleotides matching TRBD2. J was trimmed by 3 bases and V by 5 bases; bases with no gene match: 12. The CDR3 covers 17 residues. Germline V gene sequence: CDR1 SGHRS, CDR2 YFSETQ. The CDR3 DNA reads TGCGCCAGCAGACTTGAGCCAGCGGGAGGGAGAACAGATACGCAGTATTTT. Its protein product is CASRLEPAGGRTDTQYF.

This clonotype was counted ten times or more. The chain is built from TRBV5-8 and TRBJ2-3; no definite D call. Germline assignment: CDR1 SGHTS and CDR2 YDEGEE. The CDR3 contains 15 residues. The V gene lost 0 bases and the J gene lost 2 bases, with 10 bases spanning the gap. The CDR3 sequence is CASSLGLQDTDTQYF. The CDR3 bases are TGTGCCAGCAGCTTGGGACTCCAAGACACAGATACGCAGTATTTT.

In the case of this clonotype: One end of the junction varies from germline; a read error may be responsible. The CDR3 bases are TGTTCCAGCAGCTTACAAGGCGGCTACTATGGCTACACCTTC. Its translation is CSSSLQGGYYGYTF. The rearrangement joins TRBV7-9 to TRBJ1-2, with D hard to call. CDR3 length: 14 amino acids. Germline V CDR1 and CDR2: SEHNR, FQNEAQ (reference sequence). The full variable domain, with the rest looked up from reference TRBV7-9 and TRBJ1-2, is DTGVSQNPRHKITKRGQNVTFRCDPISEHNRLYWYRQTLGQGPEFLTYFQNEAQLEKSRLLSDRFSAERPKGSFSTLEIQRTEQGDSAMYLCSSSLQGGYYGYTFGSGTRLTVV.

This clonotype was seen at least ten times. This chain joins TRBV6-5 and TRBJ2-2; D gene ambiguous. Germline V lookup: CDR1 MNHEY, CDR2 SVGAGI. The V end was cut by 2 bases, the J end by 6 bases, with 16 bases between. There are 16 residues in the CDR3. CDR3 residues: CASSYEVTPFAGELFF. The CDR3 nucleotides read TGTGCCAGCAGTTACGAAGTGACCCCGTTTGCCGGGGAGCTGTTTTTT.

This clonotype came up many times. This sequence joins TRBV5-1 and TRBJ2-1; 11 nucleotides line up with TRBD2. The CDR3 totals 17 residues. V shed 9 bases, J shed 3 bases, and the junction held 14 bases outside the gene matches. The germline gives CDR1 SGHRS, CDR2 YFSETQ. The CDR3 sequence is CANRIAQLAGVYNEQFF. CDR3 DNA: TGCGCCAACCGGATAGCCCAACTAGCGGGGGTCTACAATGAGCAGTTCTTC.